The 24 T cell receptor beta chains below were found in one sample sequenced in a study of T cells in Graves' hyperthyroidism and ophthalmopathy. RNA transcripts yielded amplified TCR beta CDR3 regions. HTBI primers were employed in a first-round RT-PCR of the TCR CDR3. TCRdb re-called the multiplex PCR reads through MiXCR, storing one row per CDR3 protein. Of hundreds of thousands of distinct CDR3 sequences detected, roughly 46% appear once; the ten largest clones hold 8.2%. The sequencing sample was made of peripheral blood or thyroid tissue (not recorded which). These receptors came from a young woman with Graves' hyperthyroidism.

Concerning this clonotype itself: The junction shows a germline mismatch at one end, possibly a read error. The chain is built from TRBV12-3 or TRBV12-4 and TRBJ1-2; D ambiguous. This CDR3 region has 12 residues. CDR3 amino acids: CASSQINGPAAF. The CDR3, as DNA: TGTGCCAGCAGTCAGATTAACGGGCCGGCAGCCTTC.

Worth noting for this clonotype: With a much larger clone just one base away, this may be a read error. The J gene is TRBJ1-6, the V gene TRBV2; 8 bases line up with TRBD1. CDR1 is SNHLY, CDR2 FYNNEI, per germline. The CDR3 is 14 amino acids. V lost 7 bases and J lost 5; bases outside the gene matches: 4. The CDR3 nucleotides are TGTGCCAGCAAACACAGGGGGGATAATTCACCCCTCCACTTT. It specifies CASKHRGDNSPLHF.

Written as DNA, the CDR3 is TGTGCCAGCAGTCCGACAGAGACCTCCTACGAGCAGTACTTC. This translates into CASSPTETSYEQYF. The V call is TRBV7-2, the J call TRBJ2-7, with a tentative D call TRBD1 (5 bases). Trimming pared 6 bases from V and 0 bases from J, leaving 12 bases between. The CDR3 has 14 residues. The V gene's germline CDR1 is SGHTA and CDR2 FQGNSA.

Concerning this clonotype: At one end, the junction sequence differs from germline, possibly due to a read error. V and J are TRBV7-9 and TRBJ1-1; 8 bases fit TRBD1. Germline-derived CDR1 and CDR2 are SEHNR and FQNEAQ (reference sequence). The CDR3 totals 14 residues. The CDR3 here is CASSQLDRATEAFF. The CDR3 region has the DNA TGCGCCAGCAGCCAGTTGGACAGGGCCACTGAAGCTTTCTTT.

This clonotype has a single count. The chain recombines TRBV11-2 with TRBJ1-6; no clear D gene. Germline CDR1 is SGHAT and CDR2 is FQNNGV. The CDR3 totals 14 residues. The germline V and J ends were trimmed by 8 bases and 11 bases, with 19 bases remaining between them. The CDR3 nucleotides read TGTGCCAGCCGGATAACCACGCTTGGGGCACCCCTCCACTTT. The encoded protein is CASRITTLGAPLHF.

This clonotype was found many times. The chain links TRBV2 to TRBJ1-5; 7 positions agree with TRBD1. Germline assignment: CDR1 SNHLY and CDR2 FYNNEI. The CDR3 extends over 15 amino acids. The V gene end was trimmed by 6 bases and the J gene end by 2 bases; junction bases not matched to a gene: 7. CDR3 in DNA: TGTGCCAGCAGGGACAGGACTGGTGGCAATCAGCCCCAGCATTTT. It specifies CASRDRTGGNQPQHF.

A few counts support this clonotype. The chain links TRBV29-1 to TRBJ1-4, with 9 bases lining up with TRBD1. This CDR3 is 16 amino acids long. Germline trimming cut 7 bases from V and 4 bases from J; bases unmatched to any gene: 13. Per the germline V gene, CDR1 is SQVTM and CDR2 is ANQGSEA. The CDR3 nucleotides are TGCAGCGCCTACGGGACAGGGAAAGTGGATAATGAAAAACTGTTTTTT. It specifies CSAYGTGKVDNEKLFF.

V is TRBV20-1 and J is TRBJ1-2; 9 bases fit TRBD1. The germline CDR1 and CDR2 sequences are DFQATT and SNEGSKA (reference sequence). The CDR3 has 14 amino acids. The V gene end was trimmed by 4 bases and the J gene end by 3 bases; junction bases not matched to a gene: 6. CDR3 in DNA: TGCAGTGCTACCTCGGACAGGGGATACTATGGCTACACCTTC. It yields the protein CSATSDRGYYGYTF.

V gene TRBV20-1 combines with J gene TRBJ1-2; D may be TRBD1 (6 bases). This CDR3 comprises 14 residues. Trimming stripped 6 bases from V and 5 bases from J, with 19 bases between. Per the germline V gene, CDR1 is DFQATT and CDR2 is SNEGSKA (reference sequence). The CDR3 region is CSAEDSHRTYGYTF. CDR3 DNA: TGCAGTGCAGAGGACAGTCACAGAACATATGGCTACACCTTC.

This clonotype was recorded many times. The chain links TRBV7-2 to TRBJ2-5; D is unclear. From germline, CDR1 is SGHTA and CDR2 FQGNSA. Trimming left V 3 bases short and J 5 bases short, with 7 bases between. There are 12 residues in the CDR3. In nucleotides, the CDR3 is TGTGCCAGCAGCTTCCCTCCGGAGACCCAGTACTTC. Its translation: CASSFPPETQYF.

J is TRBJ1-4 and V is TRBV2, with D possibly being TRBD1 (5 bases). The germline V gene has CDR1 SNHLY and CDR2 FYNNEI. The CDR3 has 16 amino acids. Trimming removed 7 bases from V and 3 bases from J, with 18 bases in between. The CDR3 nucleotides are TGTGCCAGCACTCCTGGTCGGGACGTGGCTAATGAAAAACTGTTTTTT. It is translated as CASTPGRDVANEKLFF.

This clonotype was seen many times. The rearrangement joins TRBV29-1 to TRBJ1-2; no clear D. Germline V gives CDR1 SQVTM, CDR2 ANQGSEA. Trimming left V 7 bases short and J 8 bases short, with 14 bases between. The CDR3 sequence is 11 residues long. Here the CDR3 DNA reads TGCAGCGCTGAGGACCCTATCGGCTACACCTTC. Residues: CSAEDPIGYTF.

The chain uses TRBV2 and TRBJ2-6; D might be TRBD1 (6 bases). With 5 bases removed from V and 7 bases from J, the gap between germline ends came to 18 bases. Germline V gives CDR1 SNHLY, CDR2 FYNNEI. The CDR3 consists of 16 residues. The CDR3 DNA reads TGTGCCAGCAGTCCCCCTAGCCCAGGGGACGCCAACGTCCTGACTTTC. Amino acid sequence: CASSPPSPGDANVLTF.

V gene TRBV15 combines with J gene TRBJ2-6; D uncertain. V dropped 1 base and J dropped 6 bases, with 13 bases sitting between them. CDR1 and CDR2 from the germline V gene are LNHNV and YYDKDF (reference sequence). CDR3 length: 16 residues. This CDR3 reads CATSRVAAGEANVLTF. The CDR3 DNA is TGTGCCACCAGCAGAGTTGCGGCAGGCGAGGCCAACGTCCTGACTTTC.

The table lists this clonotype with many counts. The J gene is TRBJ1-4, the V gene TRBV15, with D possibly being TRBD1 (5 bases). This CDR3 region has 14 residues. The germline V and J ends were trimmed by 0 bases and 6 bases, with 8 bases remaining between them. The V gene's germline CDR1 is LNHNV and CDR2 YYDKDF (reference sequence). As DNA, the CDR3 is TGTGCCACCAGCAGAGACGGGGCTTATGAAAAACTGTTTTTT. Amino acid sequence: CATSRDGAYEKLFF.

This clonotype was picked up one time. V usage is TRBV7-3 and J usage is TRBJ1-1, with a tentative D call TRBD1 (6 bases). The germline V gene encodes CDR1 SGHTA and CDR2 FQGTGA. Trimming removed 4 bases at V and 6 bases at J, with 15 bases between. The CDR3 is 14 residues long. In DNA, the CDR3 is TGTGCCAGCAGCTCAACTGGGGGCGAAGCTGAAGCTTTCTTT. Protein product: CASSSTGGEAEAFF.

The rearrangement links TRBV6-2 or TRBV6-3 to TRBJ1-2, with TRBD1 as a possible D gene (5 bases). Germline V gene lookup returns CDR1 MNHEY and CDR2 SVGEGT. Between the trimmed V and J ends, which lost 0 bases and 4 bases, there was a span of 15 bases. This CDR3 contains 16 residues. Here the CDR3 DNA reads TGTGCCAGCAGTTACTCTGCGGGGCCTCGGGTCTATGGCTACACCTTC. It specifies CASSYSAGPRVYGYTF.

The chain joins TRBV11-2 to TRBJ2-7; 8 nucleotides agree with TRBD1. CDR3 length: 17 residues. The V segment lost 5 bases and the J segment 3 bases; nucleotides outside the gene matches: 15. The germline CDR1 and CDR2 sequences are SGHAT and FQNNGV. CDR3 sequence (DNA): TGTGCCAGCAGCCACCGACAGGGGTACGGAAAAATCTACGAGCAGTACTTC. It encodes CASSHRQGYGKIYEQYF.

With respect to this clonotype: The germline gene is not matched at one end of the junction; a read error may be the cause. V and J are TRBV9 and TRBJ2-7; possible D gene TRBD2, 5 bases. Germline V gives CDR1 SGDLS, CDR2 YYNGEE. The CDR3 has 13 residues. The CDR3 protein is CASSVEDWAELYF. The CDR3 region has the DNA TGTGCCAGCAGCGTAGAGGACTGGGCGGAGCTGTACTTC.

This clonotype occurred many times. The V and J genes are TRBV5-1 and TRBJ1-6, with D possibly TRBD1 on 6 matching bases. V lost 4 bases and J 9 bases, leaving 17 bases between the germline ends. The V gene's germline CDR1 is SGHRS and CDR2 YFSETQ. This CDR3 is built from 15 residues. The CDR3 is CASSVGQRKGSPLHF. DNA of the CDR3: TGCGCCAGCAGCGTAGGACAGAGGAAGGGTTCACCCCTCCACTTT.

The V and J genes are TRBV5-1 and TRBJ2-7; D is perhaps TRBD2 (5 bases). This CDR3 has 13 residues. In germline, CDR1 is SGHRS, CDR2 YFSETQ. Trimming stripped 2 bases from V and 6 bases from J, with 12 bases between. In nucleotides, the CDR3 is TGCGCCAGCAGCTTTTCCGGGATTGGCGAGCAGTACTTC. Protein sequence: CASSFSGIGEQYF.

This clonotype was recorded many times. The chain employs TRBV9 and TRBJ1-4, with unresolved D. CDR3 length equals 13 residues. Trimming removed 0 bases at V and 4 bases at J, with 4 bases between. Germline values: CDR1 SGDLS, CDR2 YYNGEE. The CDR3 nucleotides are TGTGCCAGCAGCGTAGTTCGTAATGAAAAACTGTTTTTT. It specifies CASSVVRNEKLFF.

The sample holds one count of this clonotype. The V gene is TRBV30, the J gene TRBJ1-5; 9 nucleotides match TRBD1. The CDR3 length is 13 residues. With 5 bases clipped from V and 6 bases from J, the junction kept 5 bases outside the gene matches. Per the germline V gene, CDR1 is GTSNPN and CDR2 is SVGIG (reference sequence). The CDR3 DNA reads TGTGCCTGGCGACAGGGGGGAAGTCAGCCCCAGCATTTT. Its protein is CAWRQGGSQPQHF.

The chain joins TRBV12-3 or TRBV12-4 to TRBJ1-5, with 7 bases aligning to TRBD1. Trimming cost V 4 bases and J 4 bases; bases outside gene matches: 10. This CDR3 spans 16 amino acids. The CDR3 reads CASSSNPGQPNQPQHF. The CDR3 nucleotides read TGTGCCAGCAGTTCCAATCCGGGACAGCCTAATCAGCCCCAGCATTTT.